This record covers a single TCR beta chain. Its target is not known. The sample belongs to a study of cytomegalovirus exposure and HLA in healthy donors. Findings of the study overall: Most CMV-associated TCR beta chains were later found to appear HLA-restricted. Most TCR sequences showed up rarely, but some public TCRs showed up in many donors. Reports described diagnosis of cytomegalovirus status by the classifier as highly specific and sensitive.

Germline CDR1 reads SGHNT; CDR2 reads YYREEE (reference sequence). The length of the CDR3 is 14 residues. Trimming left V 3 bases short and J 1 base short, with 11 bases between. Use of 60 Vbeta and 13 Jbeta primers characterized the PCR. This table comes from immunoSEQ multiplex PCR, and its TCRdb copy is limited to in-frame clones, with some not included. This sample carries around 150,000 clones, approximately 61% of them seen once, and the ten largest clones take about 1.5%. The origin of this receptor is a human donor in good health. The specimen was PBMCs. J is TRBJ2-7 and V is TRBV5-4; weak D call: TRBD2 (6 bases). CDR3 sequence (DNA): TGTGCCAGCAGCTCTGGACTAACTTCCTACGAGCAGTACTTC. Translation: CASSSGLTSYEQYF. Drawing the rest from reference TRBV5-4 and TRBJ2-7, the complete variable domain is ETGVTQSPTHLIKTRGQQVTLRCSSQSGHNTVSWYQQALGQGPQFIFQYYREEENGRGNFPPRFSGLQFPNYSSELNVNALELDDSALYLCASSSGLTSYEQYFGPGTRLTVT.